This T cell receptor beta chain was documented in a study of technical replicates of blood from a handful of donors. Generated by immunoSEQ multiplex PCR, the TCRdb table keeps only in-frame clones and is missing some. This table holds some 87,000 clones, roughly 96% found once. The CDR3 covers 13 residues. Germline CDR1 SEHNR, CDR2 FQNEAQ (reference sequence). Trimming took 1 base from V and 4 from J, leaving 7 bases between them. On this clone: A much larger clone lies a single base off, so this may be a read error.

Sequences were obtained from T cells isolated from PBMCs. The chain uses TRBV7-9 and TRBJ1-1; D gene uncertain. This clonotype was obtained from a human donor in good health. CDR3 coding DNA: TGTGCCAGCAGCTTAGAAGGAGGCACTGAAGCTTTCTTT. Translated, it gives CASSLEGGTEAFF. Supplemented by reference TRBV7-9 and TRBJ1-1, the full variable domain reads DTGVSQNPRHKITKRGQNVTFRCDPISEHNRLYWYRQTLGQGPEFLTYFQNEAQLEKSRLLSDRFSAERPKGSFSTLEIQRTEQGDSAMYLCASSLEGGTEAFFGQGTRLTVV.